Below, one T cell receptor (beta chain) is given with its context. The germline gives CDR1 SQVTM, CDR2 ANQGSEA. The CDR3 has 12 amino acids. The V end was cut by 1 base, the J end by 7 bases, with 11 bases between. The entry originates in a study of blood T cells in healthy people across ages. A second PCR, run for 7 to 11 cycles, used a sample-barcoded 5' primer plus a J-beta primer mix. In TCRdb, the 5' RACE reads were re-called with MiXCR into one record per CDR3 protein. This sample carries some 1.5 million distinct CDR3 sequences, roughly 27% of them seen once, and the ten largest clones take 7.7%. Ten milliliters was the volume of peripheral blood drawn from each donor.

Sequencing input: blood. This sequence joins TRBV29-1 and TRBJ2-7, with D possibly matching TRBD1 (5 bases). This sequence was found in a woman in her twenties or thirties in good health. CDR3 bases: TGCAGCGTTGAAGGGCAGGGTCGTGAGCAGTACTTC. Its protein product is CSVEGQGREQYF.